The sequence of this T cell receptor beta chain was determined in a study of cytomegalovirus exposure and HLA in healthy donors (dated by TCRdb to between 2016 and 2019). About the investigation overall: The roughly 670 repertoires of the first cohort and the 110 or so validation repertoires were produced on the same platform, according to a later analysis. The study was designed to test whether signatures of past pathogen exposure could be identified by cataloging public T cell receptors. Along with the approximately 620-subject first cohort, a separate validation cohort of over 90 different subjects was used. The study combined high-throughput TCR immunosequencing, statistical association of individual TCRs with disease status, and machine learning to predict cytomegalovirus infection status.

Library creation used the immunoSEQ multiplex PCR assay. As for how the authors treated the data: To diagnose cytomegalovirus status from the catalog of TCR beta chain sequences, a statistical classification framework was built. TCRdb limited this immuneACCESS table to in-frame rearrangements with V and J called. A share of clones is missing; checked studies link under half to unresolved V genes, and the rest is unexplained. V, J and clone size derive from that table, while D and trimming were established from the DNA sequence. The sample data list a few hundred thousand clones, and about nine tenths of these were observed just once. Clones ranked in the top ten supply approximately 3.1% of the sample. Details on this clone: It lacks a known antigen. Base qualities were left out, and no much larger clone turns up one base away.

Here is what the overall study found, with its caveats: The study gave a list of about 160 TCR beta chains associated with cytomegalovirus. In a later analysis, TCRs clustered in the first cohort were found to also tend to co-occur in the approximately 120 validation repertoires, with approximately 93% of cluster scores above 0. In both the original and validation cohorts, the classifier was reported to diagnose cytomegalovirus status with high specificity and sensitivity. In vitro tests confirmed that a few of the cytomegalovirus-associated TCR beta chains recognize cytomegalovirus antigens. While some public TCRs were present in many individuals, most TCR sequences turned up only very rarely across donors. The authors suggested that the approach could potentially be extended to other disease states and immunological phenotypes. The validation cohort had no HLA typing available for a later analysis, so co-occurrence within that cohort was assessed over all 130 or so repertoires.

The germline V gene supplies CDR1 MDHEN and CDR2 SYDVKM. Including cysteine and phenylalanine, the CDR3 has 18 amino acids. Only CDR3 DNA is held: 54 bases, read in frame from base 1. V gives up 7 bases and J gives up 0 bases, and the segment between their germline ends measures 25 bases. The donors belonged to the validation cohort of about 120 subjects, which was separate from the approximately 680-subject first cohort. The sample taken for sequencing was PBMCs. This chain joins TRBV28 to TRBJ2-7; the D gene is perhaps TRBD2, from 6 matching bases. This receptor was obtained from a woman aged 25-40 years in good health and CMV-seronegative. The nucleotide sequence is given as TGTGCCAGCAAATTGAGGGGAGAGGTAGCGGCTAGCTCCTACGAGCAGTACTTC. It specifies CASKLRGEVAASSYEQYF.